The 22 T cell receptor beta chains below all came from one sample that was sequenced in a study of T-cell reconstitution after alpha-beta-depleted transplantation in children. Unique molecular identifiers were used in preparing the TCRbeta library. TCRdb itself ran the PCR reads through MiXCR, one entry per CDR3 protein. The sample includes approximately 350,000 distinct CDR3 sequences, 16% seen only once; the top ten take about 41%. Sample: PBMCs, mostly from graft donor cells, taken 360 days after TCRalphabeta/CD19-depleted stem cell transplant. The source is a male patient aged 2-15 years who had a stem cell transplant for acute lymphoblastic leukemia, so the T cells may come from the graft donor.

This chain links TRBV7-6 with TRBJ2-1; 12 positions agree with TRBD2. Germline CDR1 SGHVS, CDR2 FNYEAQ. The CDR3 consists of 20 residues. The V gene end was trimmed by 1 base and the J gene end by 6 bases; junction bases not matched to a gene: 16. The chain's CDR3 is CASSLVIEPLTSGSGNEQFF. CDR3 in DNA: TGTGCCAGCAGCTTAGTTATAGAACCTTTGACTAGCGGGAGTGGCAATGAGCAGTTCTTC. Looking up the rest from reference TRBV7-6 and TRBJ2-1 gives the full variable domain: GAGVSQSPRYKVTKRGQDVALRCDPISGHVSLYWYRQALGQGPEFLTYFNYEAQQDKSGLPNDRFSAERPEGSISTLTIQRTEQRDSAMYRCASSLVIEPLTSGSGNEQFFGPGTRLTVL.

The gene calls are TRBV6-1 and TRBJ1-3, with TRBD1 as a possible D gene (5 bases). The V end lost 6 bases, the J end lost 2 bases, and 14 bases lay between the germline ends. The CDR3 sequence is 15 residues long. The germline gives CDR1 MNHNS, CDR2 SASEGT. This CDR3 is CASSTPGRPGNTIYF. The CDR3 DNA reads TGTGCCAGCAGCACTCCAGGGCGCCCTGGAAACACCATATATTTT.

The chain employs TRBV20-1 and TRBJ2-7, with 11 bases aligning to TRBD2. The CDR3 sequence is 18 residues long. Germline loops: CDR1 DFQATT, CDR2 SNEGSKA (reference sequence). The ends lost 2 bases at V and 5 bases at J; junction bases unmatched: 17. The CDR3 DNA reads TGCAGTGCTAGACCCTTTAGCGGGAGGGTACGGGCGTTCAACGAGCAGTACTTC. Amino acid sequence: CSARPFSGRVRAFNEQYF.

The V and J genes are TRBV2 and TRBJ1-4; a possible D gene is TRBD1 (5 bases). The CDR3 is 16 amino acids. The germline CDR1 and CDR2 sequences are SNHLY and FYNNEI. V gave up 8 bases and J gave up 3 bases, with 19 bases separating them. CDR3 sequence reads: CASGHSQIGANEKLFF. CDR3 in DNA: TGTGCCAGCGGCCACAGCCAGATAGGGGCTAATGAAAAACTGTTTTTT.

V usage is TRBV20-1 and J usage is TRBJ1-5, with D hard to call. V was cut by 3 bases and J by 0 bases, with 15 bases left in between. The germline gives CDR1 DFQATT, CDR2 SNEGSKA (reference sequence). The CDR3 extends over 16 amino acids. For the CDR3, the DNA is TGCAGTGCTAGTGGACCGGATACTTATAGCAATCAGCCCCAGCATTTT. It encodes CSASGPDTYSNQPQHF.

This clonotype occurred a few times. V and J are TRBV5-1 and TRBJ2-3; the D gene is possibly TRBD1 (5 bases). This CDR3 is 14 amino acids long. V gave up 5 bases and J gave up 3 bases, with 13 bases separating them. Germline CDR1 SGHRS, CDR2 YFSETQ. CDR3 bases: TGCGCCAGCAGAGTCGGACACCCGACAGATACGCAGTATTTT. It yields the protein CASRVGHPTDTQYF.

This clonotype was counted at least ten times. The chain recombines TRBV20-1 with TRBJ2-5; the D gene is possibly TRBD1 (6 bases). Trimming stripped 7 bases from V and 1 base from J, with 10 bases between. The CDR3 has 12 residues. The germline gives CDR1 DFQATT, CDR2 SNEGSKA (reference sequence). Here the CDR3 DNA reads TGCAGTGTCGGGACACGCCAAGAGACCCAGTACTTC. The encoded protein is CSVGTRQETQYF.

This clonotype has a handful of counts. The CDR3 sequence: CASSLPGDTQYF. CDR3 sequence (DNA): TGTGCCAGCAGTTTACCGGGGGATACGCAGTATTTT. The chain couples TRBV28 to TRBJ2-3, with a weak D call TRBD2 (5 bases). The CDR3 has 12 residues. Germline V gene data show CDR1 as MDHEN and CDR2 as SYDVKM. V was trimmed by 2 bases and J by 6 bases, leaving 6 bases between them.

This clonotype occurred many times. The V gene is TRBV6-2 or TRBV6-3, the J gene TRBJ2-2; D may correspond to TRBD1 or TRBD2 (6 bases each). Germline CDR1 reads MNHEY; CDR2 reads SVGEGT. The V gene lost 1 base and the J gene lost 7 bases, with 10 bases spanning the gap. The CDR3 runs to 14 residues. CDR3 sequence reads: CASSYLGGLGELFF. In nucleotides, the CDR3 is TGTGCCAGCAGTTACTTGGGGGGCCTCGGGGAGCTGTTTTTT.

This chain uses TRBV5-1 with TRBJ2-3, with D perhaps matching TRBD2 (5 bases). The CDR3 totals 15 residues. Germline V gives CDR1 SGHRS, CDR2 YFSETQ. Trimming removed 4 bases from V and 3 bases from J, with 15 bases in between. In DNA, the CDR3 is TGCGCCAGCAGCCAGCGGCTGGCGGGTACAGATACGCAGTATTTT. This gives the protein CASSQRLAGTDTQYF. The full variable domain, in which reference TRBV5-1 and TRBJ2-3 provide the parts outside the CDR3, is KAGVTQTPRYLIKTRGQQVTLSCSPISGHRSVSWYQQTPGQGLQFLFEYFSETQRNKGNFPGRFSGRQFSNSRSEMNVSTLELGDSALYLCASSQRLAGTDTQYFGPGTRLTVL.

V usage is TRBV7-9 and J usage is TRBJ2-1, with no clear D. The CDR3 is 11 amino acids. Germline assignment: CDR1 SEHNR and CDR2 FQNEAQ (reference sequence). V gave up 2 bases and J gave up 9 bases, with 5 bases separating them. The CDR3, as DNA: TGTGCCAGCAGCTTACACGTTGAGCAGTTCTTC. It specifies CASSLHVEQFF.

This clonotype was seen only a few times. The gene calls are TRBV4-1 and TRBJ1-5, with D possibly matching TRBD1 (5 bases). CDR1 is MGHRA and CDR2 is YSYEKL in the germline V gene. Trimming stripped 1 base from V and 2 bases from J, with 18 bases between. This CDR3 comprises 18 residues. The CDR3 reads CASSQVDLGLRGNQPQHF. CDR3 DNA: TGCGCCAGCAGCCAAGTTGATTTGGGACTGAGAGGCAATCAGCCCCAGCATTTT.

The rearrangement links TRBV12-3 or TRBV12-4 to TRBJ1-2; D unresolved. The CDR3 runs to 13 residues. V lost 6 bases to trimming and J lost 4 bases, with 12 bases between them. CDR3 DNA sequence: TGTGCCAGCAGCCCGGACCACTTCTATGGCTACACCTTC. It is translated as CASSPDHFYGYTF.

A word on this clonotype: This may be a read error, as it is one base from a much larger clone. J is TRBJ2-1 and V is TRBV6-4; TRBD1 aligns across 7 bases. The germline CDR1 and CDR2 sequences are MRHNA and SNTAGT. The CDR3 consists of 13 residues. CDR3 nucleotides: TGTGCCAGCAGTGACCAGCGAGGGACAGAGCATTTCTTC. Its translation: CASSDQRGTEHFF.

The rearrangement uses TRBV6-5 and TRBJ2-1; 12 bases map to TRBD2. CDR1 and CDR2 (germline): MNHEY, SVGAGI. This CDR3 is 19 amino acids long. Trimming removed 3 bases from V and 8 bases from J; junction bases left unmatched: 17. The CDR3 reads CASSYLTSGSLRLWHEQFF. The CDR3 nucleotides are TGTGCCAGCAGTTATCTGACTAGCGGGAGTCTACGTCTATGGCATGAGCAGTTCTTC.

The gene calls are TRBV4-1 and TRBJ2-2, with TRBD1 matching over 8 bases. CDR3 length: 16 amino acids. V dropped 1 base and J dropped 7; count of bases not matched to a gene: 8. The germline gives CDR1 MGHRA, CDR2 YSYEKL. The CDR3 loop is CASSQGARGRDGELFF. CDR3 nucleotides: TGCGCCAGCAGCCAAGGAGCCAGGGGGCGCGACGGGGAGCTGTTTTTT.

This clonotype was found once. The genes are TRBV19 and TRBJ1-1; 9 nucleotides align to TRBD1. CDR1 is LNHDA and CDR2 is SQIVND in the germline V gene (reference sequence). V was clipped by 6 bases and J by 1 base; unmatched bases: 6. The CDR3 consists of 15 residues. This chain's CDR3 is CASRVQGAGNTEAFF. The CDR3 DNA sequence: TGTGCCAGTAGAGTACAGGGGGCAGGGAACACTGAAGCTTTCTTT.

The chain's CDR3 is CADKDLGALDTQYF. The CDR3 bases are TGTGCAGATAAGGACCTTGGTGCGCTAGATACGCAGTATTTT. The genes are TRBV2 and TRBJ2-3, with no clear D. Germline-derived CDR1 and CDR2 are SNHLY and FYNNEI. The length of the CDR3 is 14 residues.

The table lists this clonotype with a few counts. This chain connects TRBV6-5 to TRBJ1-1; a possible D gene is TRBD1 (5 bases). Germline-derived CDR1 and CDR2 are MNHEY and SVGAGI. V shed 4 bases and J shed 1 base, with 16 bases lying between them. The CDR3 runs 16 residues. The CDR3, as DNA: TGTGCCAGCAGTTCCGTGTTCGGGGCTGGGAACACTGAAGCTTTCTTT. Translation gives CASSSVFGAGNTEAFF.

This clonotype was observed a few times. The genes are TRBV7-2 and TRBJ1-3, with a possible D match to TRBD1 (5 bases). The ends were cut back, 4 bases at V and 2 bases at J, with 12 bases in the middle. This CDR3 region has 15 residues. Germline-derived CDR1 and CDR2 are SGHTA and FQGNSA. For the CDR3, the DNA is TGTGCCAGCAGCTCCGGGACTCTTCCTGGAAACACCATATATTTT. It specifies CASSSGTLPGNTIYF.

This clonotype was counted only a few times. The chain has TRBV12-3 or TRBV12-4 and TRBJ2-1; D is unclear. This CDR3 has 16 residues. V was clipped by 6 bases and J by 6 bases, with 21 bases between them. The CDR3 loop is CASRSFSGLSGNEQFF. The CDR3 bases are TGTGCCAGCAGATCCTTCTCGGGCCTTAGTGGCAATGAGCAGTTCTTC.

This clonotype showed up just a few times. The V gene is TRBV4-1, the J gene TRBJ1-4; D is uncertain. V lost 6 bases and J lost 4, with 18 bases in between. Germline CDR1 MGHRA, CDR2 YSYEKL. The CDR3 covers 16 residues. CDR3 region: CASRTTQQSNNEKLFF. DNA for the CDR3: TGCGCCAGCAGGACGACCCAACAGTCGAATAATGAAAAACTGTTTTTT.